These 9 T cell receptor beta chains were all obtained from the same sample, sequenced in a study of T cell changes during pregnancy in multiple sclerosis. Assay: immunoSEQ multiplex PCR; the TCRdb copy retains only in-frame clones and omits some. Among tens of thousands of clones listed, around 90% were seen once. This specimen consisted of CD4+ T cells from peripheral blood mononuclear cells, obtained before pregnancy. Receptor source: a female donor with multiple sclerosis, enrolled in a pregnancy study.

The chain couples TRBV14 to TRBJ2-7; no clear D. This CDR3 spans 15 amino acids. V lost 4 bases, J lost 5 bases, and 18 bases lay in between. CDR1 and CDR2 from the germline V gene are SGHDN and FVKESK. CDR3 region: CASSRRPVVGHEQYF. CDR3 in DNA: TGTGCCAGCAGCCGAAGACCAGTCGTGGGCCACGAGCAGTACTTC.

This clone has just a few counts. J is TRBJ1-4 and V is TRBV4-1; 8 bases agree with TRBD1. Trimming cost V 5 bases and J 7 bases; bases outside gene matches: 9. This CDR3 is 15 amino acids long. Looked up from germline, CDR1 is MGHRA and CDR2 is YSYEKL. CDR3 residues: CASSSQDRDGEKLFF. The CDR3, as DNA: TGCGCCAGCAGCTCCCAGGACAGGGATGGTGAAAAACTGTTTTTT.

The rearrangement links TRBV27 to TRBJ1-3; D remains ambiguous. The CDR3 extends over 14 amino acids. V was cut by 2 bases and J by 1 base, with 6 bases left in between. CDR1 is MNHEY, CDR2 SMNVEV, per germline (reference sequence). Written as DNA, the CDR3 is TGTGCCAGCAGTTTACCGGGGTCTGGAAACACCATATATTTT. It is translated as CASSLPGSGNTIYF.

This clone showed up just once. The V gene is TRBV5-1, the J gene TRBJ2-5; D is unclear. Germline loops: CDR1 SGHRS, CDR2 YFSETQ. The germline V and J ends were trimmed by 0 bases and 2 bases, with 8 bases remaining between them. This CDR3 has 14 residues. The DNA for the CDR3 is TGCGCCAGCAGCTTGGACTTGTCTCAAGAGACCCAGTACTTC. Translation gives CASSLDLSQETQYF.

This sequence joins TRBV9 and TRBJ2-1, with TRBD1 identical over 7 bases. Germline V gene lookup returns CDR1 SGDLS and CDR2 YYNGEE. The CDR3 has 14 amino acids. V was pared by 4 bases and J by 10 bases, with 11 bases of the junction left unmatched. CDR3 in amino acids: CASSTRQGMGEQFF. CDR3 DNA sequence: TGTGCCAGCAGCACTAGACAGGGAATGGGGGAGCAGTTCTTC.

The rearrangement links TRBV29-1 to TRBJ2-5, with TRBD1 matching over 7 bases. The CDR3 is 11 residues long. The germline CDR1 and CDR2 sequences are SQVTM and ANQGSEA. With V trimmed by 7 bases and J by 6 bases, 5 bases remained unmatched. CDR3 amino acids: CSGTGLKTQYF. The CDR3 DNA follows: TGCAGCGGGACAGGATTGAAGACCCAGTACTTC.

This clone appeared a single time. V and J are TRBV7-2 and TRBJ1-5, with D perhaps TRBD1 (5 bases). CDR1 is SGHTA and CDR2 is FQGNSA in the germline V gene. This CDR3 region has 14 residues. V was pared by 5 bases and J by 1 base, with 9 bases between. Written as DNA, the CDR3 is TGTGCCAGCAGCCCAGGGCGCAGCAATCAGCCCCAGCATTTT. Encoded protein: CASSPGRSNQPQHF.

The gene calls are TRBV28 and TRBJ2-7; D is ambiguous. The CDR3 is made up of 12 amino acids. V gave up 5 bases and J gave up 4 bases, with 9 bases separating them. Germline V CDR1 and CDR2: MDHEN, SYDVKM. The CDR3 nucleotides read TGTGCCAGCAGTCAGCGACCTTACGAGCAGTACTTC. It is translated as CASSQRPYEQYF.

The genes are TRBV7-9 and TRBJ2-2; D is possibly TRBD2 (6 bases). Germline lookup yields CDR1 SEHNR and CDR2 FQNEAQ (reference sequence). V was shortened by 3 bases and J by 0 bases, with 11 bases between the two germline ends. This CDR3 comprises 16 residues. Here the CDR3 reads CASSFLGGANTGELFF. The CDR3 DNA is TGTGCCAGCAGCTTTCTAGGAGGGGCGAACACCGGGGAGCTGTTTTTT.